This T cell receptor beta chain was identified in a study of blood T cell repertoires in COVID-19. Turning to the study itself: The United States, Italy and Spain supplied acute and convalescent COVID-19 samples. From T cells, B-cell-depleted T cells, or PBMCs came the material, which was cDNA or gDNA.

Germline lookup yields CDR1 SGHTA and CDR2 FQGNSA. Trimming took 5 bases from V and 8 from J; bases not matched to a gene: 7. This CDR3 is 13 amino acids long. In the authors' workflow: Reference gene primer amplification gave nucleated cell count estimates. Using immunoSEQ multiplex PCR, the repertoire was profiled, and TCRdb retains in-frame clones only, with some absent. V and J calls and clone size are given by that table; D and trimming were obtained from the DNA. Among roughly 200,000 clones, approximately 85% were seen once, and the ten largest hold 4.9%. This TCR was recovered from a woman over 75 with acute or convalescent COVID-19. The V and J genes are TRBV7-2 and TRBJ1-1; 8 positions match TRBD1. The source material was peripheral blood. The CDR3 DNA follows: TGTGCCAGCAGCGGACAGGGCGGTAGAGAAGCTTTCTTT. Translated, it gives CASSGQGGREAFF.